This TCR beta chain was captured in a study of identical twins. The study, taken as a whole, reports: Among monozygotic twins, out-of-frame TCR alpha sharing exceeded what models predicted. In cord blood, abundant beta clonotypes had fewer insertions; memory showed no trend.

The cDNA had a unique molecular identifier and a template-switch universal primer site. TCRdb re-analysed the 5' RACE reads in MiXCR, keeping a single row per CDR3 protein. The profile covers fewer than 550,000 distinct CDR3 sequences, with roughly 15% appearing a single time and 0.35% to 0.45% taken by the ten largest. In its sample, this clonotype was seen a few times. The antigen remains unidentified. Healthy Caucasians were all of the donors. The CDR3 has 16 residues. Germline CDR1 reads SGHRS; CDR2 reads YFSETQ. J lost 3 bases, V lost 6 bases, and 10 bases had no gene match. The sample was also linked to a second study, of yellow fever vaccine responses in identical twins.

V gene TRBV5-1 combines with J gene TRBJ2-1; 9 bases match TRBD1. The clonotype comes from a woman younger than 35 in good health. The sample comprised CD4+ T cells sorted from blood. The CDR3 DNA reads as TGCGCCAGCACTGACGGACAGGGGCAGGGCTACAATGAGCAGTTCTTC. This sequence encodes CASTDGQGQGYNEQFF.